The present T cell receptor (beta chain) was sequenced within a study of vaccination and CD4 T cells after COVID-19 (dated by TCRdb to 2022 to 2024). At the level of the whole study: Every convalescent patient had a positive nasal swab PCR test for SARS-CoV-2, with mild disease in nine patients and severe disease in one. Culture stimuli were overlapping spike peptide pools from SARS-CoV-2 and from the common cold coronaviruses HCoV-NL63, HCoV-OC43 and HCoV-229E. Participants received two doses of either the Pfizer-BioNTech BNT162b2 vaccine (n=8) or the Moderna mRNA-1273 vaccine (n=2). The spike-specific CD4+ TCR repertoire was compared before and after mRNA vaccination in fewer than eleven COVID-19 convalescent patients and a handful of infection-naive healthy vaccine recipients. Post-vaccine blood samples were obtained a median of around 74 days after the second vaccine dose, with a range of roughly 14 to 241 days. Six males and four females were included in the convalescent cohort, with two Hispanic individuals, seven Caucasians, two Asians and one multiracial person represented. Control cultures received a CEFX viral epitope pool as the positive control, an HIV-1 Nef peptide pool as the negative control, or no peptide. Post-COVID blood samples were collected from convalescent patients a median of approximately 93 days after diagnosis, with a range of roughly 35 to 180 days. Summary of the overall study and its limitations: An increase in the median number of SARS-CoV-2-reactive clonotypes from approximately 21 after infection to roughly 38 after vaccination was observed, but the change was not found to be significant. Only a relatively small number of convalescent patients were included in the study, and early timepoints following natural infection were not analyzed. Of the vaccine-specific clones found in convalescent patients, nearly all (304 of 307) were mono-reactive for SARS-CoV-2 spike instead of being cross-reactive with common cold coronaviruses. Among the post-vaccine SARS-CoV-2-reactive clones in convalescent patients, a median approximately 86% showed up only after vaccination, which suggests vaccine-specific priming.

In regard to this clonotype: Its binding antigen is unknown. No qualities accompany the bases; no much larger clone lies one base away.

The V end loses 6 bases and the J end loses 5 bases, and a stretch of 19 bases separates them. Counted from cysteine to phenylalanine, this CDR3 has 15 amino acids. The kept DNA is CDR3 alone, 45 bases in frame from the first base. For CDR1 and CDR2, the germline V gene lists SQVTM and ANQGSEA. The label giving this sample's treatment or condition can be read as: roughly 10-day PBMC culture with coronavirus spike peptide pools or control peptides (ViraFEST assay). The ViraFEST assay was used in the study, in which antigen-specific T cells were expanded with peptide pools and expanded clonotypes were subsequently identified by TCR sequencing. Positive SARS-CoV-2 PCR tests in the convalescent patients dated from March to December 2020, before Alpha, Beta and Delta variants emerged in the United States. Roughly 2.1 million PBMCs per well were cultured in IMDM with roughly 5.2% human AB serum and approximately 10 IU/ml IL-2, plus 10 ug/ml peptide pools. Half of the culture medium was replaced with fresh IL-2-containing medium on days 3 and 7. After approximately 11 days of culture, CD4+ T cells were isolated by negative selection with the EasySep CD4+ T cell isolation kit. Ficoll-Paque Plus gradient centrifugation was used to isolate PBMCs from whole blood, and the isolated PBMCs were then either used fresh or cryopreserved at -140C. In general, triplicate wells were set up for every culture condition.

The library came from PCR. At the Johns Hopkins FTIC core, DNA from the cultured CD4+ T cells underwent TCR sequencing with the Oncomine TCR Beta short-read assay. The QIAamp micro DNA kit was used to extract genomic DNA from the cultured CD4+ T cells. Oncomine TCR Beta libraries made from cultured CD4+ T cells were pooled using unique dual indexes and sequenced on an Illumina iSeq 100. Processing in the source paper ran as follows. Non-productive sequences were removed, and CDR3s not starting with C, not ending with F or W, or shorter than 7 amino acids were discarded. Antigen-specific clonotypes were identified with the MANAFEST web application by comparing peptide-stimulated wells with reference and other culture wells. An FDR below 0.05, an odds ratio above 5, and a productive frequency above 0.1% in at least two of three replicate wells were required for clones to be considered positive. A clonotype counted as cross-reactive if it showed significant expansion both in the SARS-CoV-2 spike wells and in at least one common cold coronavirus spike condition. Similarity between CDR3 sequences was evaluated in R version 3.6.1 using Levenshtein distances (stringdist) and unrooted phylogenetic trees (ape). TCRdb ran its own pipeline on the public reads, namely fastp trimming at Q25 and MiXCR clone calling, and kept in-frame beta chains. One record per CDR3 amino acid sequence lists the most common genes and DNA. TCRdb's processing, not the study's, gives the V and J calls here. The sample table records some 13,000 distinct CDR3 sequences; roughly a third of these occur just once. The biggest ten clones account for 9% to 14% of the sample.

Rearrangement joined TRBV29-1 to TRBJ2-2; no D gene is confidently identified. This TCR came from a human donor who had recovered from COVID-19. Sequencing input: CD4+ T cells from blood, cultured in vitro. The nucleotide sequence is TGCAGCGTCCTGACATCTTTCGGTTTAACCGGGGAGCTGTTTTTT. Translation gives CSVLTSFGLTGELFF.